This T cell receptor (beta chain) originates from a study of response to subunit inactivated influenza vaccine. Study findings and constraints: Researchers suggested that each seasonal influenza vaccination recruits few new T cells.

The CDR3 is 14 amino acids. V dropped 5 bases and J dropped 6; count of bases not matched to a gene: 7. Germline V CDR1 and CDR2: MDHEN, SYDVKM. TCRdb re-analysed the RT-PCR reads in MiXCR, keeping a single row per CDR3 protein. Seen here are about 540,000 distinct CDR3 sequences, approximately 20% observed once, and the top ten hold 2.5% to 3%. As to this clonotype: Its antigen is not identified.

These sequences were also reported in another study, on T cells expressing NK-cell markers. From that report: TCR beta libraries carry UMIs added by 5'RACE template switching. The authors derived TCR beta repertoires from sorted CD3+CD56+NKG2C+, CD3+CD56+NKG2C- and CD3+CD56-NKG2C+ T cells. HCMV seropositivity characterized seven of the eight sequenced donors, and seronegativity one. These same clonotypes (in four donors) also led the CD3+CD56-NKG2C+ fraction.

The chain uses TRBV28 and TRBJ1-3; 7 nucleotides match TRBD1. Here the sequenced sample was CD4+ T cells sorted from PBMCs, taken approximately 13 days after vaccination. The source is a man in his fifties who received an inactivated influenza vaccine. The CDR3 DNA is TGTGCCAGCAGTCAACAGGGGTCGCAAAACACCATATATTTT. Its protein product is CASSQQGSQNTIYF.